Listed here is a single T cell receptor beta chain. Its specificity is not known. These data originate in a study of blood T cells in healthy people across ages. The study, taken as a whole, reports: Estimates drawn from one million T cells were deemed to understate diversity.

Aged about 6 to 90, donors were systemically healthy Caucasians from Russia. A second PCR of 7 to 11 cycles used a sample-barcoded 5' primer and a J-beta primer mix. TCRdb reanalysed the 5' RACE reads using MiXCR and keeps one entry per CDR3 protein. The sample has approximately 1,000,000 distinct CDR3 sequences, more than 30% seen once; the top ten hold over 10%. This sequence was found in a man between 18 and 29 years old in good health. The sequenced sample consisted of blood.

CDR3 coding DNA: TGTGCCAGCGGCGTGGGGCAGGGGGATGGCTACACCTTC. Amino acids: CASGVGQGDGYTF. The J gene is TRBJ1-2, the V gene TRBV2, with TRBD1 identical over 7 bases. The CDR3 runs to 13 residues. Per germline, CDR1 SNHLY and CDR2 FYNNEI. V lost 8 bases, J lost 6 bases, and 9 bases stayed unmatched.